The 2 T cell receptor beta chains presented below share a single source sample, sequenced in a study of blood T cells in healthy people across ages (dated by TCRdb to between 2015 and 2017). The library was built by means of 5' RACE. These reads were obtained on an Illumina HiSeq 2500. A second PCR of about 6 to 11 cycles was run with a J-beta primer mix and a sample-barcoded 5' primer. The public sequencing data were trimmed at Q25 with fastp and processed into clonotypes with MiXCR by TCRdb, which kept only in-frame beta chains. Each entry merges the rows of one CDR3 protein and shows their most common DNA and genes. The sample contains some 920,000 distinct CDR3 sequences, about 53% of them found a single time. The top ten clones comprise about 22% of the sample. Input material: blood. The receptors here all came from a woman aged 55-69 years in good health.

The chain combines TRBV4-3 with TRBJ2-4; no firm D call. The germline V gene has CDR1 LGHNA and CDR2 YSLEER. This CDR3 has 17 residues. Trimming removed 0 bases at V and 0 bases at J, with 12 bases between. The CDR3 nucleotides read TGCGCCAGCAGCCAAGACTCCGCAGAACAAGCCAAAAACATTCAGTACTTC. The encoded protein is CASSQDSAEQAKNIQYF.

This clonotype was observed a handful of times. The V and J genes are TRBV24-1 and TRBJ2-7; 13 bases are a match to TRBD2. V shed 2 bases and J 2 bases; nucleotides not matched to a gene: 5. The CDR3 is made up of 17 amino acids. Germline CDR1 reads KGHDR; CDR2 reads SFDVKD. In nucleotides, the CDR3 is TGTGCCACCAGTGATTCCCAAACTAGCGGGAGGGCCTACGAGCAGTACTTC. Its protein is CATSDSQTSGRAYEQYF.